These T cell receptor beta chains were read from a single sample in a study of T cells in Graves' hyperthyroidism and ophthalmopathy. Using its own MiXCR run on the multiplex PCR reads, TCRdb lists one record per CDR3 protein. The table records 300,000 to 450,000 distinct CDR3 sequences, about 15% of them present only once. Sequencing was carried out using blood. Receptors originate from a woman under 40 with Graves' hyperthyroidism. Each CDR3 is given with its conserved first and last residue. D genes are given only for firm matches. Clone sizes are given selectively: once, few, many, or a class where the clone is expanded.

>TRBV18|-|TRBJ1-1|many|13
CASSPSPQAAAFF
TGTGCCAGCTCACCAAGTCCACAGGCGGCAGCTTTCTTT
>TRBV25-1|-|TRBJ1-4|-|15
CATSWSGGRNEKLFF
TGTGCCACTTCCTGGTCGGGGGGCCGTAATGAAAAACTGTTTTTT
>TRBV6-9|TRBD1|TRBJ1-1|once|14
CASSSGQGETEAFF
TGTGCCAGCAGTTCGGGACAGGGCGAAACTGAAGCTTTCTTT
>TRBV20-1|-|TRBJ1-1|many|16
CSARRGGSNEGTEAFF
TGCAGTGCTAGGAGGGGCGGCTCGAACGAGGGCACTGAAGCTTTCTTT
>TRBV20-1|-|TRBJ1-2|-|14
CSARDPRRNYGYTF
TGCAGTGCTAGAGATCCCCGAAGGAACTATGGCTACACCTTC
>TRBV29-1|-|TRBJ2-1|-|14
CSVERGLGYNEQFF
TGCAGCGTTGAAAGGGGATTAGGCTACAATGAGCAGTTCTTC
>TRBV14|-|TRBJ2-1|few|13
CASSQGLYNEQFF
TGTGCCAGCAGCCAAGGACTGTACAATGAGCAGTTCTTC
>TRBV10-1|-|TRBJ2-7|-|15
CASSLGRTGGHEQYF
TGCGCCAGCAGCCTTGGCCGAACTGGAGGCCACGAGCAGTACTTC
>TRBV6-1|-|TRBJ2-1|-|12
CASSSGPGPEFF
TGTGCCAGCAGTTCTGGGCCAGGCCCCGAGTTCTTC
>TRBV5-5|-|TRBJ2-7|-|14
CASSYRLNGYEQYF
TGTGCCAGCAGCTACAGGCTCAATGGCTACGAGCAGTACTTC
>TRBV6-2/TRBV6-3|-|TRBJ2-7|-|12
CASSHRWNEQYF
TGTGCCAGCAGCCATCGGTGGAATGAGCAGTACTTC
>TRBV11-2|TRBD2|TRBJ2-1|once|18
CASSLKTGAGVVYNEQFF
TGTGCCAGCAGCTTAAAGACGGGAGCGGGAGTCGTTTACAATGAGCAGTTCTTC
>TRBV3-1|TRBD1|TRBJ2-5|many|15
CASSLRTGGTETQYF
TGTGCCAGCAGCCTCCGGACAGGGGGGACAGAGACCCAGTACTTC
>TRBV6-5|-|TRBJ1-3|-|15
CASSYSVSSGNTIYF
TGTGCCAGCAGTTACTCGGTCAGCTCTGGAAACACCATATATTTT
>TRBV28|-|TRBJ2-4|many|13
CASIDRVENIQYF
TGTGCCAGCATTGACCGGGTCGAAAACATTCAGTACTTC
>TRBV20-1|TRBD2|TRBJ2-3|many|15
CSARDRVAGGHTQYF
TGCAGTGCTAGAGATCGGGTAGCGGGAGGCCATACGCAGTATTTT
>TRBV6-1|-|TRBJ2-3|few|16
CASSEGGGRSTDTQYF
TGTGCCAGCAGTGAAGGGGGGGGCCGTAGCACAGATACGCAGTATTTT
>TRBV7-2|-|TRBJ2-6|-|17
CASTLTGDPSGANVLTF
TGTGCCAGCACCCTGACAGGAGATCCCTCTGGGGCCAACGTCCTGACTTTC
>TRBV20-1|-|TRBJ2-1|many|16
CSASFQFRSGHNEQFF
TGCAGTGCTAGCTTCCAGTTTCGGTCAGGACACAATGAGCAGTTCTTC
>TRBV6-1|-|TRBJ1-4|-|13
CASTAASNEKLFF
TGTGCCAGCACGGCGGCCTCTAATGAAAAACTGTTTTTT
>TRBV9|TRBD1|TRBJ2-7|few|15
CASSVGQGASYEQYF
TGTGCCAGCAGCGTGGGGCAGGGGGCTTCCTACGAGCAGTACTTC
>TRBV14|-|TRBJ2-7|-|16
CASSQERMASWDEQYF
TGTGCCAGCAGCCAAGAAAGAATGGCGTCCTGGGACGAGCAGTACTTC
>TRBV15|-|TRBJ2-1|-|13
CATSRDSFNEQFF
TGTGCCACCAGCAGGGACTCGTTCAATGAGCAGTTCTTC
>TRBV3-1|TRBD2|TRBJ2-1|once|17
CASSQRPSGRGLNEQFF
TGTGCCAGCAGCCAGCGACCTAGCGGGAGGGGACTGAATGAGCAGTTCTTC
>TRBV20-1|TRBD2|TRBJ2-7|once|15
CSARVRLAGSYEQYF
TGCAGTGCTAGAGTTCGACTAGCGGGATCCTACGAGCAGTACTTC
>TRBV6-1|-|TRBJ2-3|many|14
CASSDSRGSPTQYF
TGTGCCAGCAGTGACTCCCGTGGTAGCCCGACTCAGTATTTT
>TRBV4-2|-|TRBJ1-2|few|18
CASSQESPRTMAFYGYTF
TGTGCCAGCAGCCAAGAATCCCCTCGGACAATGGCGTTCTATGGCTACACCTTC
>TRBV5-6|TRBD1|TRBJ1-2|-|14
CASSWDRSHYGYTF
TGTGCCAGCAGCTGGGACAGGAGCCACTATGGCTACACCTTC
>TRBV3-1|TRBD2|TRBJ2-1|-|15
CASRQIGGRASEQFF
TGTGCCAGCAGACAGATCGGGGGGAGGGCCAGTGAGCAGTTCTTC
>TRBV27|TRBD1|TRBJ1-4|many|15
CASSSTGTGAEKLFF
TGTGCCAGCAGTTCGACCGGGACAGGGGCTGAAAAACTGTTTTTT
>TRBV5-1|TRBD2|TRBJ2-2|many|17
CASSLTRDSGRPGELFF
TGCGCCAGCAGCCTAACGCGAGATAGCGGGAGGCCCGGGGAGCTGTTTTTT
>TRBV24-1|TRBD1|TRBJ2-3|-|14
CATSDIDRADTQYF
TGTGCCACCAGTGATATTGACAGGGCGGATACGCAGTATTTT
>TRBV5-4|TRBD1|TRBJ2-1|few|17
CASSPHPDRGYGNEQFF
TGTGCCAGCAGTCCCCACCCAGACAGGGGCTATGGTAATGAGCAGTTCTTC
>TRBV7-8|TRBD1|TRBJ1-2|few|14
CASSKERTGRGYTF
TGTGCCAGCAGCAAGGAGAGGACAGGGCGCGGCTACACCTTC